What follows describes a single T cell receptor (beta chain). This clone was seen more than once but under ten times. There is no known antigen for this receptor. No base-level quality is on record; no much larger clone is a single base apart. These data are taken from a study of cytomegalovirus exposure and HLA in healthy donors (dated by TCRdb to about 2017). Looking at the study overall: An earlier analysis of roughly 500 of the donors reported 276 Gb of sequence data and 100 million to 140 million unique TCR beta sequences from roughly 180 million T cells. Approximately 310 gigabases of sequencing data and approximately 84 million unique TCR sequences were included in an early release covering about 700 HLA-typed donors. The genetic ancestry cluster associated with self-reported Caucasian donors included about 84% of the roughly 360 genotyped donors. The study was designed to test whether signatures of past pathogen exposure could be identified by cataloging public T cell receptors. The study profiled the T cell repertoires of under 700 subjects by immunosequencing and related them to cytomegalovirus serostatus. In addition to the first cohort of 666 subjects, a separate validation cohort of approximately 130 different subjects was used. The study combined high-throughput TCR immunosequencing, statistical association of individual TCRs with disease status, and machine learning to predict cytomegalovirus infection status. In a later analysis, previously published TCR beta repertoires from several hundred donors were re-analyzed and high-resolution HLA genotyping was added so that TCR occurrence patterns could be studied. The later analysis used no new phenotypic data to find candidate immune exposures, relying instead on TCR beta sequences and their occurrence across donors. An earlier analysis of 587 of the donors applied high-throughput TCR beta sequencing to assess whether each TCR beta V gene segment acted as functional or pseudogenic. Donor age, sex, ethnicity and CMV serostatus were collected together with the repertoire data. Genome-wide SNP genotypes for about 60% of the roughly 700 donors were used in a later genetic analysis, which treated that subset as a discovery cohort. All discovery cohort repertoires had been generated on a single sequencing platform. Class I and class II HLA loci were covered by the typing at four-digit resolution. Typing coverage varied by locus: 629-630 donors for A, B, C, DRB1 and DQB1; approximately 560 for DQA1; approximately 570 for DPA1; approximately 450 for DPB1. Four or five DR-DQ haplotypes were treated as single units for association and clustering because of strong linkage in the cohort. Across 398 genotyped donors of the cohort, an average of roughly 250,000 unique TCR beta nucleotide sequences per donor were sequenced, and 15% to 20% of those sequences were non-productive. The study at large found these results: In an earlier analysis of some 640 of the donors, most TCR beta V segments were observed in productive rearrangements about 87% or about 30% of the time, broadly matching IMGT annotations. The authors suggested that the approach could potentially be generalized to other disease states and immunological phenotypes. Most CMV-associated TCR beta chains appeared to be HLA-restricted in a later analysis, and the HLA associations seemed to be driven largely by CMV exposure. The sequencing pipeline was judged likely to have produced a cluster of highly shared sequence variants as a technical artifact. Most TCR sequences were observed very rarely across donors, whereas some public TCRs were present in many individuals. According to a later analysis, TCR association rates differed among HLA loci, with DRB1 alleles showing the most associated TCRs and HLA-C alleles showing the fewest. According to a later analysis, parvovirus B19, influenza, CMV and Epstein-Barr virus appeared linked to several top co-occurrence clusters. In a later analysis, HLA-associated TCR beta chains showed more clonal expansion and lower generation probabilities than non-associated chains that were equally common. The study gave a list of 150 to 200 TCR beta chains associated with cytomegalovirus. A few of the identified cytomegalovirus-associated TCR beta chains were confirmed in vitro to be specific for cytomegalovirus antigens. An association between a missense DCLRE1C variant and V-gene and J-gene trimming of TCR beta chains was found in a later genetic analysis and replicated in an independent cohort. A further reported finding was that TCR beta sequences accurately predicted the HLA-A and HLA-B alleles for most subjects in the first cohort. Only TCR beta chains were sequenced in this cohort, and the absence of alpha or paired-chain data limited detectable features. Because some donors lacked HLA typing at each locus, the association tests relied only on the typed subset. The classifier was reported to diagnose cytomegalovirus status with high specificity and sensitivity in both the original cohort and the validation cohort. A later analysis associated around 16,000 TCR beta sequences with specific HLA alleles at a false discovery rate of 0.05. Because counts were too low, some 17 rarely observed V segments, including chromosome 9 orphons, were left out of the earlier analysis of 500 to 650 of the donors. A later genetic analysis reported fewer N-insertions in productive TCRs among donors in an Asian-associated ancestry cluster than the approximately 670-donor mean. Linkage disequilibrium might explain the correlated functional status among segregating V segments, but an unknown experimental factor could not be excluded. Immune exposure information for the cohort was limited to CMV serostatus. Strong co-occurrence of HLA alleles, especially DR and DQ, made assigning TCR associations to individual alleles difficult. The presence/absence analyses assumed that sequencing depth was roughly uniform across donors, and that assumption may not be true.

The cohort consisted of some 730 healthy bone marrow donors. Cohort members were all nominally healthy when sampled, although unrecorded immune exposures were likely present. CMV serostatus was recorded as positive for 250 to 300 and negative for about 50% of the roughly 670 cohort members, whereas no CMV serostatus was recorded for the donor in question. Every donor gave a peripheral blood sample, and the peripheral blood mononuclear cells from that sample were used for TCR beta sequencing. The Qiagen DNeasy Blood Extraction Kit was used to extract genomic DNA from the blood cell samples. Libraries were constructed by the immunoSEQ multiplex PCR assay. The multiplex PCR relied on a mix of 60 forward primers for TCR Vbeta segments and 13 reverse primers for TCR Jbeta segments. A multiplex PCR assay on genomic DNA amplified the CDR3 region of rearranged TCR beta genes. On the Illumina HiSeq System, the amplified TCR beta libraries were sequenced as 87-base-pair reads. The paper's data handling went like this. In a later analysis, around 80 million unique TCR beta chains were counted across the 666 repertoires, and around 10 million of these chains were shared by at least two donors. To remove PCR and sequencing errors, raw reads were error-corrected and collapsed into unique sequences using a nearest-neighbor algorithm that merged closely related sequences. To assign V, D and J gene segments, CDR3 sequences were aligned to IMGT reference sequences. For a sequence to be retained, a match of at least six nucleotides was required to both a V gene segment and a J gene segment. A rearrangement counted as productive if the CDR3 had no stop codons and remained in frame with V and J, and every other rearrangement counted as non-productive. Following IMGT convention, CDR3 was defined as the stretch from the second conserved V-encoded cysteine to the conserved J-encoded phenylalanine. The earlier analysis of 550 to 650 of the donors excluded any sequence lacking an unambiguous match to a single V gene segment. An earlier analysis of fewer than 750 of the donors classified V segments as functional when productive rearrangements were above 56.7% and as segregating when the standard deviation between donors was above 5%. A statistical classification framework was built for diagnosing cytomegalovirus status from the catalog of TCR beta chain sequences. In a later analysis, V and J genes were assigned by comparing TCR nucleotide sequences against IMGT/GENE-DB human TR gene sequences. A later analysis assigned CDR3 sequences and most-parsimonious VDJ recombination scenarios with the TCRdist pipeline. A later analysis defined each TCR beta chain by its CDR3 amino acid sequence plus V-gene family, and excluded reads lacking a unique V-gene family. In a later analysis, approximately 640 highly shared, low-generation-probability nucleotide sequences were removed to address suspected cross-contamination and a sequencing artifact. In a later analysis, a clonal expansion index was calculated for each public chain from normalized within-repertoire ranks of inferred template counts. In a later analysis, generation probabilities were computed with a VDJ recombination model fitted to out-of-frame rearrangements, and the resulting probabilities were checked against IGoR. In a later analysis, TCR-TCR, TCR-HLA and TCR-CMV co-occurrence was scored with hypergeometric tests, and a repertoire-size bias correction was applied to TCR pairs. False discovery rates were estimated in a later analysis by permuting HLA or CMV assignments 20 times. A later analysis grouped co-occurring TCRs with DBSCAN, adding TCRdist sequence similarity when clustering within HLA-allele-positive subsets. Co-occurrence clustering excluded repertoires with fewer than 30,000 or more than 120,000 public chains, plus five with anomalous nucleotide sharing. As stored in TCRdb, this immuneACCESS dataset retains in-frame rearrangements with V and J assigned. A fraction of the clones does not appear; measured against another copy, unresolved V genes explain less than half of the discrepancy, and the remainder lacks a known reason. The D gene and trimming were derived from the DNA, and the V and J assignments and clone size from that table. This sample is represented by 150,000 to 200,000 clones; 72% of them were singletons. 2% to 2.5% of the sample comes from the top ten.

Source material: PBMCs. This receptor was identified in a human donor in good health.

The CDR3 protein is CASSVDRARSYGYTF. The bases read TGCGCCAGCAGCGTGGACAGGGCCCGTAGCTATGGCTACACCTTC. The sequence joins TRBV5-1 to TRBJ1-2, with 8 bases aligning to TRBD1. The germline V end is reduced by 4 bases and the J end by 4 bases; junction bases left unmatched: 9. The germline V gene supplies CDR1 SGHRS and CDR2 YFSETQ. Including cysteine and phenylalanine, the CDR3 has 15 amino acids. Only the CDR3 part of the read is kept: 45 bases, read in frame from the first base. With the rest looked up from the reference TRBV5-1 and TRBJ1-2 genes rather than sequenced, the full variable domain is KAGVTQTPRYLIKTRGQQVTLSCSPISGHRSVSWYQQTPGQGLQFLFEYFSETQRNKGNFPGRFSGRQFSNSRSEMNVSTLELGDSALYLCASSVDRARSYGYTFGSGTRLTVV.